This T cell receptor (beta chain) was found in a study of shared clonotypes between healthy human individuals. TCRdb's copy holds only in-frame clones and misses some; the assay was immunoSEQ multiplex PCR. The sample shows roughly 2.5 million clones, approximately 92% of them seen only once. The receptor was derived from a man between 18 and 35 years old in good health. The sequenced sample consisted of naive CD4+ T cells sorted from blood. This sample's subset: CD45RA+ positively selected.

Here the CDR3 DNA reads TGTGCCAGTAGTACCCCCTCGGCGTCTAGCACAGATACGCAGTATTTT. It translates to CASSTPSASSTDTQYF. The V call is TRBV19, the J call TRBJ2-3; no firm D call. The germline V gene encodes CDR1 LNHDA and CDR2 SQIVND (reference sequence). The V gene lost 4 bases and the J gene lost 0 bases, with 14 bases spanning the gap. This CDR3 is built from 16 residues.